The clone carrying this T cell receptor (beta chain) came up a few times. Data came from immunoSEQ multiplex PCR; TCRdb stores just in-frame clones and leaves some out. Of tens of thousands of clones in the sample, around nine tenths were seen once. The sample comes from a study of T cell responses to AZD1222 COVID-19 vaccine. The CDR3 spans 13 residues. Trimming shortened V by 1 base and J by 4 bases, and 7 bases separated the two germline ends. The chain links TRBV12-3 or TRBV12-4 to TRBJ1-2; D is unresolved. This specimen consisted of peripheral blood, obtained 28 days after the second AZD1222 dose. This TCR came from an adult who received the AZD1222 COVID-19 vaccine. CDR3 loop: CASSLDGAYGYTF. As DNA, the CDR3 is TGTGCCAGCAGTTTAGATGGAGCCTATGGCTACACCTTC.